Listed below are T cell receptor beta chains from one sample, sequenced in a study of cytomegalovirus exposure and HLA in healthy donors. The method was immunoSEQ multiplex PCR; TCRdb's version includes in-frame clones alone and lacks a portion of them. Of 90,000 to 120,000 clones listed, approximately 74% are singletons. Sequencing input: PBMCs. The receptors shown here come from a middle-aged woman in good health and CMV-seropositive. CDR3s include the opening cysteine and the closing phenylalanine or tryptophan. The D gene is left open where the match is weak. Where a row states a size, it is once, few, many or the class of an expanded clone; other rows omit it.

len	abundance	d_gene	v_gene	j_gene	CDR3aa	CDR3nt
16	NA	NA	TRBV12-2	TRBJ1-1	CASRLAPQGMNTEAFF	TGTGCAAGTCGCTTAGCTCCACAGGGTATGAACACTGAAGCTTTCTTT
14	NA	TRBD1	TRBV5-1	TRBJ1-5	CASSPDRGGQPQHF	TGCGCCAGCAGCCCGGACAGGGGGGGTCAGCCCCAGCATTTT
13	NA	TRBD2	TRBV9	TRBJ2-1	CASGPSGNNEQFF	TGTGCCAGCGGGCCTAGCGGTAACAATGAGCAGTTCTTC
16	NA	TRBD1	TRBV28	TRBJ2-7	CASSPAPGQRRREQYF	TGTGCCAGCAGCCCAGCCCCGGGACAGCGGCGTCGCGAGCAGTACTTC
13	NA	TRBD1	TRBV6-1	TRBJ2-1	CASRGTGVREQFF	TGTGCCAGCAGGGGGACAGGGGTTCGAGAGCAGTTCTTC
15	NA	TRBD1	TRBV19	TRBJ1-5	CASRGTGHSNQPQHF	TGTGCCAGTAGGGGGACAGGCCATAGCAATCAGCCCCAGCATTTT
16	NA	TRBD2	TRBV14	TRBJ2-1	CASSQVLAGSHNEQFF	TGTGCCAGCAGCCAAGTACTAGCGGGGTCCCACAATGAGCAGTTCTTC
15	NA	TRBD1	TRBV7-2	TRBJ2-1	CASSPDRASYNEQFF	TGTGCCAGCAGTCCGGACAGGGCCTCCTACAATGAGCAGTTCTTC
14	NA	NA	TRBV5-1	TRBJ1-2	CASSLVGQRDGYTF	TGCGCCAGCAGCTTGGTTGGACAGCGTGATGGCTACACCTTC
14	NA	TRBD1	TRBV6-6	TRBJ2-3	CASSDRASADTQYF	TGTGCCAGCAGCGACAGGGCATCCGCCGATACGCAGTATTTT
15	NA	TRBD2	TRBV6-4	TRBJ2-3	CASSATGTSQDTQYF	TGTGCCAGCAGTGCCACCGGGACTAGTCAAGATACGCAGTATTTT
12	NA	TRBD1	TRBV10-2	TRBJ2-4	CATRQGEDIQYF	TGCGCCACACGACAGGGGGAGGACATTCAGTACTTC
14	few	NA	TRBV6-5	TRBJ1-5	CASSYEFPYQPQHF	TGTGCCAGCAGTTATGAGTTTCCTTATCAGCCCCAGCATTTT
16	NA	NA	TRBV30	TRBJ1-1	CAWSPYPLGANTEAFF	TGTGCCTGGAGTCCCTACCCGTTAGGGGCCAACACTGAAGCTTTCTTT
15	NA	TRBD2	TRBV30	TRBJ2-5	CAWSLIAGGRETQYF	TGTGCCTGGAGTCTAATAGCGGGGGGAAGGGAGACCCAGTACTTC
14	NA	NA	TRBV5-1	TRBJ1-3	CASSLDAPGNTIYF	TGCGCCAGCAGCTTGGATGCGCCAGGAAACACCATATATTTT
14	once	NA	TRBV10-3	TRBJ1-1	CAISVHTPRVEAFF	TGTGCCATCAGTGTCCATACTCCACGGGTTGAAGCTTTCTTT
15	NA	NA	TRBV5-1	TRBJ2-5	CASSWDERGGETQYF	TGCGCCAGCAGCTGGGACGAACGAGGAGGGGAGACCCAGTACTTC
13	once	NA	TRBV6-5	TRBJ1-2	CASSLDRSYGYTF	TGTGCCAGCAGTCTAGACAGATCCTATGGCTACACCTTC
13	NA	NA	TRBV30	TRBJ2-1	CAWGLPGVWEQFF	TGTGCCTGGGGGCTACCCGGGGTCTGGGAGCAGTTCTTC
14	NA	NA	TRBV6-1	TRBJ2-7	CASSANPRGYEQYF	TGTGCCAGCAGTGCAAACCCGCGGGGCTACGAGCAGTACTTC
16	NA	TRBD2	TRBV16	TRBJ2-1	CASSPQGLAGGNEQFF	TGTGCCAGCAGCCCCCAGGGACTAGCGGGAGGGAATGAGCAGTTCTTC
13	once	NA	TRBV7-2	TRBJ1-1	CASSPHTNTEAFF	TGTGCCAGCAGCCCACATACGAACACTGAAGCTTTCTTT
15	NA	NA	TRBV19	TRBJ2-1	CASSQIGGVKYEQFF	TGTGCCAGTAGCCAAATAGGGGGGGTTAAGTATGAGCAGTTCTTC
15	once	NA	TRBV2	TRBJ2-7	CASRERETGGYEQYF	TGTGCCAGCAGGGAGCGGGAGACAGGGGGCTACGAGCAGTACTTC
15	NA	NA	TRBV9	TRBJ1-5	CASSVGTVGNQPQHF	TGTGCCAGCAGCGTAGGGACAGTTGGGAATCAGCCCCAGCATTTT
15	few	NA	TRBV2	TRBJ1-1	CASTPKEAANTEAFF	TGTGCCAGCACCCCAAAGGAGGCAGCCAACACTGAAGCTTTCTTT
16	NA	TRBD1	TRBV6-1	TRBJ1-5	CASSDPGQGSNQPQHF	TGTGCCAGCAGTGACCCCGGACAGGGGAGCAATCAGCCCCAGCATTTT
14	few	TRBD1	TRBV13	TRBJ1-2	CASSDSRGRDGYTF	TGTGCCAGCAGCGATTCCAGGGGGCGCGATGGCTACACCTTC
14	few	TRBD1	TRBV19	TRBJ1-4	CASSMGTAPEKLFF	TGTGCCAGTAGTATGGGGACAGCCCCCGAAAAACTGTTTTTT
13	NA	TRBD1	TRBV19	TRBJ1-1	CASQDRVGTEAFF	TGTGCCAGTCAAGACAGGGTTGGGACTGAAGCTTTCTTT
12	NA	NA	TRBV19	TRBJ2-1	CASSAGRNEQFF	TGTGCCAGTAGCGCGGGGAGGAATGAGCAGTTCTTC
15	once	NA	TRBV6-6	TRBJ1-1	CASSYQPRGGTEAFF	TGTGCCAGCAGTTACCAACCAAGGGGGGGCACTGAAGCTTTCTTT
16	few	NA	TRBV19	TRBJ2-7	CARDLDDRHSSYEQYF	TGTGCCAGAGACCTGGATGACAGGCACAGCTCCTACGAGCAGTACTTC
16	NA	TRBD1	TRBV5-6	TRBJ1-6	CASSLWTGAGNSPLHF	TGTGCCAGCAGCTTGTGGACAGGGGCAGGTAATTCACCCCTCCACTTT
12	NA	TRBD1	TRBV2	TRBJ1-2	CASSQRDRGYTF	TGTGCCAGCAGCCAAAGGGACAGAGGCTACACCTTC